The next 10 T cell receptor beta chains were all read from a single sample in a study of shared clonotypes between healthy human individuals. The naive CD8 subset, CD45RO-negative cells positively selected for CCR7, excluded terminally differentiated effector memory CD45RA+ cells. Some clones are missing from TCRdb's copy, which holds only in-frame ones; the method was immunoSEQ multiplex PCR. This repertoire shows more than 2 million clones, 90% to 95% found once; its top ten account for 1.5% to 2%. Sample: naive CD8+ T cells from PBMCs. Receptors originate from a man between 18 and 35 years old in good health. Some clones in this sample may be carry-over from other donors' samples.

The CDR3 protein is CASSVSNVLSHNEQFF. CDR3 in DNA: TGTGCCAGCAGCGTATCGAACGTCCTGTCGCACAATGAGCAGTTCTTC. The chain links TRBV9 to TRBJ2-1; D unresolved. Trimming took off 1 base at V and 5 bases at J, with 16 bases between the two ends. The germline CDR1 and CDR2 sequences are SGDLS and YYNGEE. The length of the CDR3 is 16 residues.

About this clone itself: The identical CDR3 is also encoded by other nucleotide sequences in the sample. This chain links TRBV7-7 with TRBJ2-5, with TRBD2 identical over 11 bases. With 5 bases clipped from V and 5 bases from J, the junction kept 4 bases outside the gene matches. The CDR3 contains 14 residues. CDR1 and CDR2 (germline): SSHAT, FNYEAQ (reference sequence). CDR3 amino acids: CASSHSGRGETQYF. The CDR3 coding sequence is TGTGCCAGCAGCCATAGCGGGAGGGGGGAGACCCAGTACTTC.

This chain uses TRBV5-5 with TRBJ2-7, with D possibly being TRBD1 (6 bases). The germline gives CDR1 SGHKS, CDR2 YYEKEE (reference sequence). The CDR3 covers 13 residues. V shed 4 bases and J shed 2 bases, with 10 bases lying between them. CDR3 amino acids: CASSTDSTYEQYF. The CDR3 DNA follows: TGTGCCAGCAGCACGGACAGTACCTACGAGCAGTACTTC.

The V call is TRBV7-2, the J call TRBJ1-1; possibly TRBD1 for D (6 bases). Looked up from germline, CDR1 is SGHTA and CDR2 is FQGNSA. V shed 5 bases and J shed 0 bases, with 19 bases lying between them. The CDR3 loop spans 17 amino acids. CDR3 sequence reads: CASSRPSGGEVNTEAFF. The CDR3 bases are TGTGCCAGCAGCCGCCCTAGTGGGGGCGAGGTGAACACTGAAGCTTTCTTT.

The gene calls are TRBV2 and TRBJ1-2; no firm D call. This CDR3 has 14 amino acids. V dropped 6 bases and J dropped 0 bases, with 11 bases sitting between them. The germline gives CDR1 SNHLY, CDR2 FYNNEI. The CDR3 loop is CASSAEPTNYGYTF. The CDR3 nucleotides read TGTGCCAGCAGCGCAGAACCAACTAACTATGGCTACACCTTC.

V and J are TRBV7-6 and TRBJ2-1, with 12 bases aligning to TRBD2. V lost 5 bases to trimming and J lost 7 bases; unmatched junction nucleotides: 6. The CDR3 extends over 15 amino acids. Germline CDR1 reads SGHVS; CDR2 reads FNYEAQ. The CDR3 spells CASSHLGTSGNEQFF. As DNA, the CDR3 is TGTGCCAGCAGCCATTTAGGGACTAGCGGGAATGAGCAGTTCTTC.

CDR3 coding DNA: TGTGCCAGCAGCCAAGGACTAAGCGGGAGATCCTACAATGAGCAGTTCTTC. Translated, it gives CASSQGLSGRSYNEQFF. The J gene is TRBJ2-1, the V gene TRBV14, with TRBD2 matching over 8 bases. The CDR3 length is 17 residues. Germline V CDR1 and CDR2: SGHDN, FVKESK. V was pared by 1 base and J by 1 base, with 6 bases of the junction left unmatched. Using reference TRBV14 and TRBJ2-1 for the parts outside the CDR3, the full variable domain is EAGVTQFPSHSVIEKGQTVTLRCDPISGHDNLYWYRRVMGKEIKFLLHFVKESKQDESGMPNNRFLAERTGGTYSTLKVQPAELEDSGVYFCASSQGLSGRSYNEQFFGPGTRLTVL.

This chain joins TRBV27 and TRBJ2-7; the D is unclear. CDR3 length: 13 amino acids. Germline CDR1 is MNHEY and CDR2 is SMNVEV (reference sequence). V lost 5 bases and J 1 base, leaving 9 bases between the germline ends. The CDR3 bases are TGTGCCAGCAGTATTACATTTTCCTACGAGCAGTACTTC. This codes for CASSITFSYEQYF.

Notes on this clone: Other DNA sequences within the sample encode an identical CDR3. The chain couples TRBV6-5 to TRBJ1-2; the D is unclear. Germline V gene sequence: CDR1 MNHEY, CDR2 SVGAGI. The CDR3 covers 13 residues. Trimming pared 6 bases from V and 7 bases from J, leaving 15 bases between. DNA of the CDR3: TGTGCCAGCAGCCAGACACCGTCAGTTGGCTACACCTTC. This gives the protein CASSQTPSVGYTF.

This clone has just one count. The chain couples TRBV4-3 to TRBJ2-6; D might be TRBD1 (5 bases). V shed 2 bases and J shed 11 bases, with 13 bases lying between them. Germline V gives CDR1 LGHNA, CDR2 YSLEER. The CDR3 is made up of 14 amino acids. The CDR3 DNA is TGCGCCAGCAGCCAAAGACAGAGTGTCGACGTCCTGACTTTC. This encodes CASSQRQSVDVLTF.